This is a list of T cell receptor beta chains from one sample in a study of cytomegalovirus exposure and HLA in healthy donors. Generated by immunoSEQ multiplex PCR, the TCRdb table keeps only in-frame clones and is missing some. Of about 140,000 clones in the sample, 80% are singletons; the top ten hold approximately 2.1%. Sequencing input: PBMCs. The receptor set was obtained from a man between 25 and 39 years old in good health and CMV-seronegative. Both conserved end residues are part of each CDR3. A D gene is named only where the DNA matches it firmly. Expanded clones get a size class; other rows say once, few or many, or leave the size out.

J	D	V	size	DNA	CDR3
TRBJ1-3	-	TRBV29-1	once	TGCAGCGTTACGGTGACTGGAAACACCATATATTTT	CSVTVTGNTIYF
TRBJ1-2	TRBD1	TRBV29-1	-	TGCAGCGTTGAGGCAGGGGGCGAAGGCTACACCTTC	CSVEAGGEGYTF
TRBJ2-2	TRBD1	TRBV7-9	-	TGTGCCAGCAGCCCCGGCCGACAGGGGGCTTACACCGGGGAGCTGTTTTTT	CASSPGRQGAYTGELFF
TRBJ2-1	TRBD2	TRBV6-5	-	TGTGCCAGCAGTTATAGGACTAGTGGGGGCAATGAGCAGTTCTTC	CASSYRTSGGNEQFF
TRBJ1-4	TRBD1	TRBV19	-	TGTGCCACTAGCCCAACAGGGGTTAATGAAAAACTGTTTTTT	CATSPTGVNEKLFF
TRBJ2-7	-	TRBV2	-	TGTGCCAGCAGGAGTGACGGGACCTACGAGCAGTACTTC	CASRSDGTYEQYF
TRBJ2-7	TRBD2	TRBV5-6	-	TGTGCCAGCAGCTGGGGAGGACTAGCGGGAGTAGACGAGCAGTACTTC	CASSWGGLAGVDEQYF
TRBJ1-1	-	TRBV29-1	-	TGCAGCGTTGCCAGGGGCCCGAACACTGAAGCTTTCTTT	CSVARGPNTEAFF
TRBJ2-7	TRBD2	TRBV27	-	TGTGCCAGCAGTTTATCGGTCGGGACTATCTGGGAGCAGTACTTC	CASSLSVGTIWEQYF
TRBJ2-3	-	TRBV5-1	-	TGCGCCAGCAGTGCCGAAAACCAGGGGATTAGCACAGATACGCAGTATTTT	CASSAENQGISTDTQYF
TRBJ1-1	-	TRBV6-5	-	TGTGCCAGCAGTTACGACGGCGCAGGGGTGGGTGAAGCTTTCTTT	CASSYDGAGVGEAFF
TRBJ1-2	-	TRBV12-1	few	TGTGCCAGCAGCTTTGAAGGCTGGGACAGAAAGTTACCCTACGGCTACCCCTTC	CASSFEGWDRKLPYGYPF
TRBJ2-7	TRBD1	TRBV2	few	TGTGCCAGCACCCGGGTAGGACAGGGGGCTTACGAGCAGTACTTC	CASTRVGQGAYEQYF
TRBJ2-6	TRBD1	TRBV7-9	-	TGTGCCAGCAGCCGGGCGACAGGGGTGGCCAACGTCCTGACTTTC	CASSRATGVANVLTF
TRBJ1-2	-	TRBV5-1	-	TGCGCCAGCAGCTTGACTACTGGGGGGAACTATGGCTACACCTTC	CASSLTTGGNYGYTF
TRBJ2-5	-	TRBV4-1	-	TGCGCCAGCAGCCATACAGGGAAAGGAGGCCAAGAGACCCAGTACTTC	CASSHTGKGGQETQYF